Below, one TCR beta chain is given with its context. The data belong to a study of T-cell memory formation after mild COVID-19. CDR3 length equals 15 residues. CDR1 and CDR2 from the germline V gene are MRHNA and SNTAGT. J gave up 4 bases and V 4 bases, and 4 bases lay outside the gene matches. TCRdb itself ran the 5' RACE reads through MiXCR, one entry per CDR3 protein. The sample consists of 250,000 to 350,000 distinct CDR3 sequences, approximately 15% of them appearing once. Sequenced: PBMCs or a T cell subset sorted from them (not recorded which). This chain links TRBV6-4 with TRBJ2-3; TRBD2 agrees at 11 bases. The receptor was isolated from a man aged 18-30 years who had mild COVID-19 (a few samples of this study predate the infection). Cell type and time point are not known. The CDR3 sequence: CASSANSGGADTQYF. The CDR3 nucleotides read TGTGCCAGCAGTGCGAATAGCGGGGGGGCAGATACGCAGTATTTT.